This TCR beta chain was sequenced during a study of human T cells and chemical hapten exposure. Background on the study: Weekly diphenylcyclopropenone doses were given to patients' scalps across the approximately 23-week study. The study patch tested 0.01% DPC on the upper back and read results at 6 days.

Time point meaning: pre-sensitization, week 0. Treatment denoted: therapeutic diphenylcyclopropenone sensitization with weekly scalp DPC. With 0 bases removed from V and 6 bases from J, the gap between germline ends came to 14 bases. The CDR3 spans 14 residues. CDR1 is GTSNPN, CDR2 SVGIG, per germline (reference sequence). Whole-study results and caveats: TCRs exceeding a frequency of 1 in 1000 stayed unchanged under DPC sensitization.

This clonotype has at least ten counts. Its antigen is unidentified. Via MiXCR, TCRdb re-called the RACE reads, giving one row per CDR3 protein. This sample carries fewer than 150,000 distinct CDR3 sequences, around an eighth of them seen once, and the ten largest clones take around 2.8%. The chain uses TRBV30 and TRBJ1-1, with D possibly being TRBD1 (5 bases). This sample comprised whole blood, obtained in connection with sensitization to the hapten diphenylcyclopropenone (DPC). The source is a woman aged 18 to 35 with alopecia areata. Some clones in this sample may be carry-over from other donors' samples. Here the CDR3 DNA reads TGTGCCTGGAGTGTACCCAACTTGGGACCTGAAGCTTTCTTT. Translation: CAWSVPNLGPEAFF.